This is a list of T cell receptor beta chains from one sample in a study of response to subunit inactivated influenza vaccine. TCRdb re-called the RT-PCR reads with MiXCR, one entry per CDR3 protein. The sample yields hundreds of thousands of distinct CDR3 sequences, approximately 10% seen once. These data were also reused for a study on T cells expressing NK-cell markers.

The source material was PBMCs from blood, sampled on the day of vaccination. These receptors were obtained from a man in his fifties or sixties who received an inactivated influenza vaccine. The conserved cysteine and the conserved F or W are not part of the CDR3 here.

V gene	J gene	CDR3 protein
TRBV5-1	TRBJ2-2	ASSRDRPSNTGELF
TRBV27	TRBJ2-3	ASSLSLLAWGARTQY
TRBV29-1	TRBJ2-5	SVGYVRDGETQY
TRBV4-3	TRBJ2-1	ASSQVRAWAPGRASNEQF
TRBV7-9	TRBJ2-1	ASTLRGLAGNEQF
TRBV28	TRBJ1-3	ASSFQDRQPGNTIY
TRBV6-1	TRBJ2-3	ASSQNGLLTDTQY
TRBV6-1	TRBJ1-2	ASSETGDYGYT
TRBV20-1	TRBJ2-3	SARDPGRQSTDTQY
TRBV4-3	TRBJ2-5	ASSQGYGGGRETQY
TRBV18	TRBJ1-5	ASSPNQGLRSNQPQH
TRBV11-2	TRBJ2-2	ASSFDALARPSGELF
TRBV11-2	TRBJ2-1	ASSSPGRGGYNEQF
TRBV10-3	TRBJ1-1	AISERGNLARNTEAF
TRBV10-3	TRBJ2-3	AIRISGGVTDTQY
TRBV18	TRBJ2-7	ASSPVVDRGYEQY
TRBV12-3/TRBV12-4	TRBJ2-7	ASSHGGVDIYEQY
TRBV7-9	TRBJ1-2	ASSFRDQGNYGYT
TRBV4-2	TRBJ2-7	ASSQETSGRGEQY
TRBV12-3/TRBV12-4	TRBJ2-2	ASRERDSKNTGELF
TRBV28	TRBJ2-2	ASSLLSRRELF
TRBV7-2	TRBJ2-7	ASSLGLEGYEQY
TRBV3-1	TRBJ2-7	ASSQVLPPYEQY
TRBV29-1	TRBJ2-7	SVLVVNEQY
TRBV5-1	TRBJ2-7	ASSWGTSGDEQY
TRBV25-1	TRBJ2-7	ASSRRLGSYEQY
TRBV27	TRBJ2-3	ASSRTSGRDTDTQY
TRBV4-1	TRBJ1-6	ASSRRTEDSPLH
TRBV9	TRBJ2-1	ASSVGAAGVFEQF
TRBV6-2/TRBV6-3	TRBJ2-2	ASSRLAGGELF
TRBV20-1	TRBJ1-5	SASTDRGNQPQH
TRBV15	TRBJ2-5	ATSKGQGPETQY
TRBV20-1	TRBJ2-7	SARGLASYEQY
TRBV9	TRBJ2-2	ASSVLTGSDAGELF
TRBV28	TRBJ2-7	ASSPPDRSQY
TRBV20-1	TRBJ1-4	SARPPEGNGEKLF
TRBV4-2	TRBJ2-7	ASSQDITGAIPYEQY
TRBV7-9	TRBJ1-1	ASSSGRTEAF
TRBV5-1	TRBJ2-7	ASSRGTAKTYEQY
TRBV6-1	TRBJ2-2	ASRDLANTGELF
TRBV5-1	TRBJ1-6	ASSFETSPLH
TRBV29-1	TRBJ2-3	SVEGPRTDTQY
TRBV12-3/TRBV12-4	TRBJ2-2	ASSRGTPEPGELF
TRBV15	TRBJ1-1	ATSRRQGSYLTNTEAF
TRBV20-1	TRBJ2-7	SASLGQSGYEQY
TRBV28	TRBJ2-7	ASSFWGDSYEQY
TRBV19	TRBJ2-1	ASSPHRGNEQF
TRBV10-3	TRBJ2-2	AISESRAAPKNTGELF
TRBV20-1	TRBJ1-5	SARVYEGAGQPQH
TRBV11-2	TRBJ2-5	ASSRIAVQETQY
TRBV28	TRBJ1-3	ASRGPYGNTIY
TRBV4-3	TRBJ2-1	ASSQATSGGYNEQF
TRBV20-1	TRBJ2-7	SASYGYEQY
TRBV15	TRBJ2-1	ATSRVGLQNEQF